The rows below give T cell receptor beta chains drawn from one sample of a study of CD8+ T cells in alopecia areata. Generated by immunoSEQ multiplex PCR, the TCRdb table keeps only in-frame clones and is missing some. The table includes about 150,000 clones, around 50% detected once. Sequenced here: CD8+ T cells sorted from blood, sampled at week 4, from a patient treated with tofacitinib. The receptors here all came from a human donor with alopecia areata. Each CDR3 is given with its conserved first and last residue. D genes are given only for firm matches. Clone size, where shown, is once, few, many, or a class for clones that have expanded.

clone size	V gene	J gene	D gene	CDR3 DNA	CDR3 protein
.	TRBV5-4	TRBJ2-5	.	TGTGCCAGCAGCTTGGCCCCCGGATTGGGAGAGACCCAGTACTTC	CASSLAPGLGETQYF
few	TRBV13	TRBJ2-7	TRBD1	TGTGCCAGCAGCTTAGGGTACCAGGGGGACTACGAGCAGTACTTC	CASSLGYQGDYEQYF
few	TRBV19	TRBJ2-3	.	TGTGCCAGTGGCATTGGCGCAGATACGCAGTATTTT	CASGIGADTQYF
medium-sized	TRBV10-1	TRBJ2-3	.	TGCGCCAGCAGGAATATAGATACGCAGTATTTT	CASRNIDTQYF
few	TRBV7-9	TRBJ1-1	.	TGTGCCAGCAGCTACAAGGACAGTTGGAACACTGAAGCTTTCTTT	CASSYKDSWNTEAFF
.	TRBV27	TRBJ1-5	.	TGTGCCAGCAGTTTTCAGGGTTGGGGCAATCAGCCCCAGCATTTT	CASSFQGWGNQPQHF
.	TRBV2	TRBJ1-1	.	TGTGCCAGCCTCGGGCGGGAACCTGAAGCTTTCTTT	CASLGREPEAFF
.	TRBV11-2	TRBJ2-7	TRBD1	TGTGCCAGCAGCTCCGTGGGGACAGCAGCCTACGAGCAGTACTTC	CASSSVGTAAYEQYF
few	TRBV9	TRBJ1-1	.	TGTGCCAGCAGCGTAGCAAGGGGGGGTACTGAAGCTTTCTTT	CASSVARGGTEAFF
.	TRBV27	TRBJ2-7	TRBD2	TGTGCCAGCAGTTTAAGCGGGGTCGGTTCCCCACTCGACGAGCAGTACTTC	CASSLSGVGSPLDEQYF
.	TRBV25-1	TRBJ2-1	.	TGTGCCAGCAGGGAGACAGAGGGTCAGGGTGAGCAGTTCTTC	CASRETEGQGEQFF
few	TRBV14	TRBJ1-2	TRBD1	TGTGCCAGCAGCCAACTGGGAGGACAGGGCTATGGCTACACCTTC	CASSQLGGQGYGYTF
.	TRBV9	TRBJ2-5	.	TGTGCCAGCAGCGTAGACGGGTCAAATCAAGAGACCCAGTACTTC	CASSVDGSNQETQYF
.	TRBV27	TRBJ1-6	TRBD1	TGTGCCAGCACCTTGACAGGGCGGCAATCACCCCTCCACTTT	CASTLTGRQSPLHF
few	TRBV4-2	TRBJ2-7	.	TGTGCCAGCAGCCATGGAACGGTCTACGAGCAGTACTTC	CASSHGTVYEQYF
.	TRBV10-3	TRBJ2-5	TRBD1	TGTGCCACCGATCGACAGGGATCCCAAGAGACCCAGTACTTC	CATDRQGSQETQYF
.	TRBV5-6	TRBJ1-2	.	TGTGCCAGCAGGTTGCAGGGCATCTATGGCTACACCTTC	CASRLQGIYGYTF
.	TRBV7-9	TRBJ1-4	.	TGTGCCAGCAGCATATACTCAGGGAGTCCCTATGAAAAACTGTTTTTT	CASSIYSGSPYEKLFF
once	TRBV7-9	TRBJ1-2	.	TGTGCCAGCAGCTTCTTTTCGGATGGCTACACCTTC	CASSFFSDGYTF
.	TRBV5-4	TRBJ1-1	TRBD1	TGTGCCAGCAGCGCACCGGGACAGGGCTACACTGAAGCTTTCTTT	CASSAPGQGYTEAFF
.	TRBV30	TRBJ1-1	.	TGTGCCTGGAGTGCAGGGTCGAACACTGAAGCTTTCTTT	CAWSAGSNTEAFF
.	TRBV30	TRBJ2-3	TRBD2	TGTGCCTGGAACAGCGGGAAAAGCACAGATACGCAGTATTTT	CAWNSGKSTDTQYF
.	TRBV29-1	TRBJ2-3	.	TGCAGCGTCCTCGTTACAGATACGCAGTATTTT	CSVLVTDTQYF
.	TRBV29-1	TRBJ2-1	TRBD2	TGCAGCGTTGAGGGACTAGCGGGGGGCCCCAGGGGCGATGAGCAGTTCTTC	CSVEGLAGGPRGDEQFF
.	TRBV4-1	TRBJ2-7	TRBD1	TGCGCCAGCAGCCTCCGGGACAGGCCCTACGAGCAGTACTTC	CASSLRDRPYEQYF
few	TRBV11-2	TRBJ2-5	.	TGTGCCAGCAGGTTCATGGGTGCAGAGACCCAGTACTTC	CASRFMGAETQYF
.	TRBV10-3	TRBJ2-7	.	TGTGCCATCAGTGAGACACCCTTCTACGAGCAGTACTTC	CAISETPFYEQYF
.	TRBV13	TRBJ1-6	.	TGTGCCAGCAGCTTCTCAGGGGTCAAATCACCCCTCCACTTT	CASSFSGVKSPLHF
.	TRBV9	TRBJ2-2	.	TGTGCCAGCAGCGCAGGGGGGTCCGGGGAGCTGTTTTTT	CASSAGGSGELFF
.	TRBV27	TRBJ2-7	.	TGTGCCAGCAGTTTAGGGGGAACTCCCTACGAGCAGTACTTC	CASSLGGTPYEQYF
.	TRBV30	TRBJ2-5	.	TGTGCCTGGAGTGCTTCAGGGGACGAGACCCAGTACTTC	CAWSASGDETQYF
.	TRBV27	TRBJ1-2	.	TGTGCCAGCAGTTTAACGTTGTCAGGGGAAGGCTACACCTTC	CASSLTLSGEGYTF
.	TRBV30	TRBJ2-7	.	TGTGCCTGGAGTGTTGGGAGCTACGAGCAGTACTTC	CAWSVGSYEQYF
.	TRBV7-2	TRBJ2-1	TRBD2	TGTGCCAGCAGCTCCCGGACTAGCGGGGGGGTATCCTACAATGAGCAGTTCTTC	CASSSRTSGGVSYNEQFF
few	TRBV4-1	TRBJ2-2	.	TGCGCCAGCAGCCAAGAGGAGGGGTTCACCGGGGAGCTGTTTTTT	CASSQEEGFTGELFF
.	TRBV16	TRBJ1-6	.	TGTGCCAGCAGCCAAGATTCACCCCTCCACTTT	CASSQDSPLHF
once	TRBV11-2	TRBJ2-2	TRBD2	TGTGCCAGCAGCTTAGGTGTTAGCGGGAGAACCGGGGAGCTGTTTTTT	CASSLGVSGRTGELFF
few	TRBV29-1	TRBJ2-3	.	TGCAGCGTGAGGGACTCACTTAGAGATACGCAGTATTTT	CSVRDSLRDTQYF
few	TRBV5-1	TRBJ1-6	.	TGCGCCAGCAGCTTACAGGACTCCTATAATTCACCCCTCCACTTT	CASSLQDSYNSPLHF
.	TRBV9	TRBJ1-2	.	TGTGCCAGCAGCGTAGAGGAGGGATTGGGAAGTGGCTACACCTTC	CASSVEEGLGSGYTF
few	TRBV19	TRBJ2-7	.	TGTGCCAGTAGTATAGATGAGAGGGAATCACTCGACGAGCAGTACTTC	CASSIDERESLDEQYF
few	TRBV29-1	TRBJ2-1	.	TGCAGCGTGATCAGGCGAAACAATGAGCAGTTCTTC	CSVIRRNNEQFF